A single sample gave rise to the 7 T cell receptor beta chains below, sequenced in a study of siplizumab effects on memory and regulatory T cells. Here immunoSEQ multiplex PCR was the method, and the copy in TCRdb shows in-frame clones only, minus some. This table holds fewer than 85,000 clones, roughly 87% found once. Sequencing was performed on Tregs sorted from blood. The origin of the receptors is a human donor in good health.

The rearrangement links TRBV5-1 to TRBJ2-7; D is possibly TRBD2 (5 bases). Germline V gives CDR1 SGHRS, CDR2 YFSETQ. This CDR3 has 14 residues. V was pared by 0 bases and J by 3 bases, with 10 bases between. CDR3 nucleotides: TGCGCCAGCAGCTTGGACGAGGGTCTCTACGAGCAGTACTTC. Its translation is CASSLDEGLYEQYF. The complete variable domain, with remaining parts taken from reference TRBV5-1 and TRBJ2-7, reads KAGVTQTPRYLIKTRGQQVTLSCSPISGHRSVSWYQQTPGQGLQFLFEYFSETQRNKGNFPGRFSGRQFSNSRSEMNVSTLELGDSALYLCASSLDEGLYEQYFGPGTRLTVT.

This clone was seen only a few times. This rearrangement joins TRBV28 to TRBJ2-7; D is ambiguous. Between the trimmed V and J ends, which lost 1 base and 2 bases, there was a span of 12 bases. This CDR3 is 15 amino acids long. CDR1 is MDHEN, CDR2 SYDVKM, per germline. In DNA, the CDR3 is TGTGCCAGCAGTTTATTGCATATAGGGACCTACGAGCAGTACTTC. It translates to CASSLLHIGTYEQYF.

This clone showed up just once. The rearrangement links TRBV5-1 to TRBJ2-5, with TRBD1 identical over 12 bases. The CDR3 is 15 residues long. Germline V gene data show CDR1 as SGHRS and CDR2 as YFSETQ. The V gene end was trimmed by 5 bases and the J gene end by 2 bases; junction bases not matched to a gene: 4. The CDR3 DNA reads as TGCGCCAGCAGTCCGGGACAGGGGGCTCAAGAGACCCAGTACTTC. Translation: CASSPGQGAQETQYF.

This chain uses TRBV6-6 with TRBJ2-2; 10 nucleotides align to TRBD1. The ends lost 11 bases at V and 6 bases at J; junction bases unmatched: 6. This CDR3 region has 13 residues. Looked up from germline, CDR1 is MNHNY and CDR2 is SVGAGI (reference sequence). Here the CDR3 reads CAGGTGASGELFF. The CDR3 nucleotides are TGTGCCGGAGGGACAGGGGCATCCGGGGAGCTGTTTTTT.

The V gene is TRBV19, the J gene TRBJ2-3; 9 positions agree with TRBD1. Trimming cost V 1 base and J 3 bases; bases outside gene matches: 5. CDR3 length: 16 residues. In germline, CDR1 is LNHDA, CDR2 SQIVND (reference sequence). CDR3 coding DNA: TGTGCCAGTAGTATAGTGACAGGGGGGTGGACAGATACGCAGTATTTT. The encoded protein is CASSIVTGGWTDTQYF.

This rearrangement joins TRBV28 to TRBJ2-7; the D is unclear. Germline assignment: CDR1 MDHEN and CDR2 SYDVKM. The CDR3 runs to 10 residues. Trimming left V 8 bases short and J 4 bases short, with 6 bases between. CDR3 loop: CASGWYEQYF. As DNA, the CDR3 is TGTGCCAGCGGGTGGTACGAGCAGTACTTC.

The V call is TRBV5-1, the J call TRBJ2-3; TRBD2 matches at 12 bases. The CDR3 is made up of 19 amino acids. CDR1 and CDR2 from the germline V gene are SGHRS and YFSETQ. The V and J ends lost 4 bases and 2 bases, in that order; junction bases with no gene match: 14. The CDR3 nucleotides read TGCGCCAGCAGCCAAGACCCGGGACTAGCGGGTCATAACACAGATACGCAGTATTTT. Encoded protein: CASSQDPGLAGHNTDTQYF.